Below, 10 T cell receptor beta chains from the same sample are listed, as sequenced in a study of shared clonotypes between healthy human individuals. The assay was immunoSEQ multiplex PCR, and TCRdb's table has in-frame clones only and misses some. The top ten hold 0.35% to 0.5% of the sample, which has millions of clones, 85% to 95% seen once. The sample taken for sequencing was naive CD4+ T cells from PBMCs. Subset defined: CD45RA+ positively selected. The receptors were gathered from a man in his late teens or twenties in good health. Some clones in this sample may be carry-over from other donors' samples.

The chain uses TRBV7-2 and TRBJ2-1; 13 bases are a match to TRBD2. Trimming cost V 5 bases and J 5 bases; bases outside gene matches: 9. Germline CDR1 reads SGHTA; CDR2 reads FQGNSA. The CDR3 is 17 residues long. CDR3 sequence (DNA): TGTGCCAGCAGCCCTCGAAGAGGACTAGCGGGAGACAATGAGCAGTTCTTC. Translated, it gives CASSPRRGLAGDNEQFF. Combining the CDR3 with reference TRBV7-2 and TRBJ2-1 gives the whole variable domain GAGVSQSPSNKVTEKGKDVELRCDPISGHTALYWYRQSLGQGLEFLIYFQGNSAPDKSGLPSDRFSAERTGGSVSTLTIQRTQQEDSAVYLCASSPRRGLAGDNEQFFGPGTRLTVL.

The rearrangement uses TRBV5-6 and TRBJ2-7; no definite D call. The germline V gene has CDR1 SGHDT and CDR2 YYEEEE. The CDR3 runs 13 residues. V lost 2 bases and J lost 6, with 12 bases in between. The DNA of the CDR3 is TGTGCCAGCAGCTTCCAGGCAGCAAGCGAGCAGTACTTC. Its protein product is CASSFQAASEQYF.

This clone was detected once. The rearrangement uses TRBV29-1 and TRBJ2-5; either TRBD1 or TRBD2 may fit D (5 bases each). The end of the DNA fits TRBJ2-7 better, so the J call may be wrong. The germline gives CDR1 SQVTM, CDR2 ANQGSEA. The CDR3 loop spans 12 amino acids. The CDR3 spells CSVTLGADEQYF. The CDR3 DNA follows: TGCAGCGTCACCCTCGGGGCGGACGAGCAGTACTTC.

The J gene is TRBJ2-6, the V gene TRBV27, with D perhaps TRBD1 (5 bases). V lost 0 bases and J lost 0, with 12 bases in between. This CDR3 comprises 18 residues. CDR1 MNHEY and CDR2 SMNVEV come from the germline V gene (reference sequence). The CDR3 bases are TGTGCCAGCAGTTTATCAGCAGGGCTAATCTCTGGGGCCAACGTCCTGACTTTC. Protein sequence: CASSLSAGLISGANVLTF. The variable domain in full, with the rest retrieved from reference TRBV27 and TRBJ2-6, is EAQVTQNPRYLITVTGKKLTVTCSQNMNHEYMSWYRQDPGLGLRQIYYSMNVEVTDKGDVPEGYKVSRKEKRNFPLILESPSPNQTSLYFCASSLSAGLISGANVLTFGAGSRLTVL.

This chain connects TRBV7-2 to TRBJ2-7; unclear D gene. Germline CDR1 and CDR2: SGHTA and FQGNSA. With 0 bases removed from V and 5 bases from J, the gap between germline ends came to 14 bases. The CDR3 loop spans 15 amino acids. CDR3: CASSLAQNSLHEQYF. The CDR3 DNA is TGTGCCAGCAGCTTAGCGCAAAACAGTTTACACGAGCAGTACTTC.

The chain recombines TRBV13 with TRBJ2-7; 7 bases line up with TRBD2. The CDR3 totals 16 residues. Germline CDR1 reads PRHDT; CDR2 reads FYEKMQ (reference sequence). J lost 3 bases, V lost 1 base, and 9 bases had no gene match. DNA of the CDR3: TGTGCCAGCAGCTTAGCTGGCGGGAGAAATTTCTACGAGCAGTACTTC. Its protein product is CASSLAGGRNFYEQYF.

As for this clone: Other nucleotide sequences in the sample specify the same CDR3. The CDR3 is CASSQGFNYGYTF. DNA for the CDR3: TGTGCCAGCAGCCAGGGTTTTAACTATGGCTACACCTTC. The rearrangement joins TRBV14 to TRBJ1-2; D is unclear. Germline assignment: CDR1 SGHDN and CDR2 FVKESK. Trimming removed 3 bases at V and 1 base at J, with 6 bases between. CDR3 length equals 13 residues.

This clone was recorded once. V is TRBV10-3 and J is TRBJ2-7; the match to TRBD2 covers 10 bases. J gave up 5 bases and V 0 bases, and 10 bases lay outside the gene matches. The CDR3 is 17 amino acids. Germline assignment: CDR1 ENHRY and CDR2 SYGVKD. CDR3 DNA: TGTGCCATCAGTGAGTCTGGGGAAGCGGGAGGGCCCCACGAGCAGTACTTC. Protein: CAISESGEAGGPHEQYF.

The rearrangement uses TRBV7-2 and TRBJ1-5, with D perhaps TRBD1 (6 bases). V shed 2 bases and J shed 5 bases, with 7 bases lying between them. This CDR3 is built from 13 residues. Per germline, CDR1 SGHTA and CDR2 FQGNSA. DNA for the CDR3: TGTGCCAGCAGCTTATACAGGGATCAGCCCCAGCATTTT. This codes for CASSLYRDQPQHF.

In its sample, this clone was seen once. The chain uses TRBV19 and TRBJ1-5, with TRBD1 matching 10 bases. The CDR3 covers 17 residues. After removal of 5 bases from V and 2 bases from J, the junction contained 9 bases not matched to a gene. Germline values: CDR1 LNHDA, CDR2 SQIVND (reference sequence). The CDR3 DNA sequence: TGTGCCAGTAGTTCATACTGGACAGGGGGAGGCAATCAGCCCCAGCATTTT. Protein sequence: CASSSYWTGGGNQPQHF. Full variable domain (rest looked up from reference TRBV19 and TRBJ1-5): DGGITQSPKYLFRKEGQNVTLSCEQNLNHDAMYWYRQDPGQGLRLIYYSQIVNDFQKGDIAEGYSVSREKKESFPLTVTSAQKNPTAFYLCASSSYWTGGGNQPQHFGDGTRLSIL.